The rows below give T cell receptor beta chains drawn from one sample of a study of graft-versus-host responses after intestinal transplantation. Sequencing used immunoSEQ multiplex PCR; TCRdb keeps in-frame clones, though not all of them. The table lists about 97,000 clones, roughly 91% of them singletons. These receptors have no identified antigens. Source: unstimulated CD4+ T cells sorted from spleen or lymph node cells, taken before transplant. Every receptor here comes from a human donor who was the organ donor for an intestinal transplant. Each CDR3 is given with its conserved first and last residue. Fields, in order: D gene, clone size, J gene, V gene, CDR3 DNA, CDR3 protein. The D gene is left open where the match is weak. Only some rows state a clone size, as once, few, many or a class for expanded clones.

D: TRBD1
size: .
J: TRBJ1-3
V: TRBV19
DNA: TGTGCCACCTCTAGACAGGGGGCCCTCTCTGGAAACACCATATATTTT
CDR3: CATSRQGALSGNTIYF

D: TRBD2
size: .
J: TRBJ2-3
V: TRBV4-3
DNA: TGCGCCAGCAGCCCCCGGACTAGCGGGGGGGCCGATACGCAGTATTTT
CDR3: CASSPRTSGGADTQYF

D: .
size: .
J: TRBJ1-1
V: TRBV5-4
DNA: TGTGCCAGCAGCCCCGTCAGGGACACTGAAGCTTTCTTT
CDR3: CASSPVRDTEAFF

D: .
size: .
J: TRBJ2-2
V: TRBV4-3
DNA: TGCGCCAGCAGCCAAGATATCATATACGCGGGGGCCGGATCCGGGGAGCTGTTTTTT
CDR3: CASSQDIIYAGAGSGELFF

D: TRBD1
size: .
J: TRBJ2-7
V: TRBV28
DNA: TGTGCCAGCAGTTTTCTTAGGACAGGAAAAGACGAGCAGTACTTC
CDR3: CASSFLRTGKDEQYF

D: .
size: once
J: TRBJ1-2
V: TRBV5-1
DNA: TGCGCCAGCAGCCCCGGGGGGGGTGTCAATGGCTACACCTTC
CDR3: CASSPGGGVNGYTF

D: .
size: .
J: TRBJ2-2
V: TRBV7-6
DNA: TGTGCCAGCAGCTTTACTACCAACACCGGGGAGCTGTTTTTT
CDR3: CASSFTTNTGELFF

D: TRBD1
size: .
J: TRBJ2-7
V: TRBV5-1
DNA: TGCGCCAGCAGCTCCAGGACAGGGAGCCCCTACGAGCAGTACTTC
CDR3: CASSSRTGSPYEQYF

D: .
size: .
J: TRBJ1-2
V: TRBV5-3
DNA: TGTGCCAGAAGCTTGGGACATAACTATGGCTACACCTTC
CDR3: CARSLGHNYGYTF

D: .
size: .
J: TRBJ2-5
V: TRBV10-3
DNA: TGTGCCATCAGTGAGAACGGGGTTCAGGAGACCCAGTACTTC
CDR3: CAISENGVQETQYF

D: .
size: .
J: TRBJ1-1
V: TRBV5-5
DNA: TGTGCCAGCAGCGGACGCCTAAACAGGGCACGGACTGAAGCTTTCTTT
CDR3: CASSGRLNRARTEAFF

D: .
size: .
J: TRBJ1-3
V: TRBV25-1
DNA: TGTGCCAGCAGGGACAGCTCACTCTCTGGAAACACCATATATTTT
CDR3: CASRDSSLSGNTIYF